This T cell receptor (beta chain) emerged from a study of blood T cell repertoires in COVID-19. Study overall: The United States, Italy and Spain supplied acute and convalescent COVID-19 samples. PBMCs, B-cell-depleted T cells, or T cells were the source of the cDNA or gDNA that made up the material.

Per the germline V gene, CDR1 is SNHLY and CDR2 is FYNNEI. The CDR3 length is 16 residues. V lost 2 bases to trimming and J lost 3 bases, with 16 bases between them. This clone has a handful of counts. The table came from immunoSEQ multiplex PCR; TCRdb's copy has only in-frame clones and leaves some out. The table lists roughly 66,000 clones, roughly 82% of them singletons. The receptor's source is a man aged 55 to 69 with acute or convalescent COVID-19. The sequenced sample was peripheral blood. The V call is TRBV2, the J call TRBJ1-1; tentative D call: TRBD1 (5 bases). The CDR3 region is CASSENSGPGDTEAFF. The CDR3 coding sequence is TGTGCCAGCAGTGAAAATTCAGGGCCGGGGGACACTGAAGCTTTCTTT.